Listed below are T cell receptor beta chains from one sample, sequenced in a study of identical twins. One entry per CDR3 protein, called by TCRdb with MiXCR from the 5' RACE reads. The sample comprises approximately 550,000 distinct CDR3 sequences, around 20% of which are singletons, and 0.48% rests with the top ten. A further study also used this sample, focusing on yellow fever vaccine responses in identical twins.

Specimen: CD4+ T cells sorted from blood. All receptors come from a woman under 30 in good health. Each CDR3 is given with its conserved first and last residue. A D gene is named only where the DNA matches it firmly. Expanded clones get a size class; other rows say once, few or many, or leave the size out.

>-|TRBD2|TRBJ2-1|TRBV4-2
CASSQVGEGRGGQGQFF
TGTGCCAGCAGCCAAGTCGGGGAGGGGCGGGGAGGTCAGGGGCAGTTCTTC
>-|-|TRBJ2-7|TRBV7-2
CASSFGGFGAYEQYF
TGTGCCAGCAGCTTCGGGGGCTTCGGGGCCTACGAGCAGTACTTC
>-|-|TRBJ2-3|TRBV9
CASSVSGLTIDTQYF
TGTGCCAGCAGCGTAAGCGGACTGACCATAGATACGCAGTATTTT
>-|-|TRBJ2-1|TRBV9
CASSADRWGVAQSYNEQFF
TGTGCCAGCAGCGCAGATAGATGGGGGGTAGCCCAAAGCTACAATGAGCAGTTCTTC
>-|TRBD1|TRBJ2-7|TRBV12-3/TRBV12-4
CASSSRDRGLLGEQYF
TGTGCCAGCAGTTCCCGGGACAGGGGGCTTCTAGGCGAGCAGTACTTC
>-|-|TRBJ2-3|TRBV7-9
CASSLERGDTQYF
TGTGCCAGCAGCTTAGAGAGGGGTGATACGCAGTATTTT
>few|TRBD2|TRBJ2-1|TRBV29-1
CSVKGLAGDNEQFF
TGCAGCGTTAAAGGACTAGCGGGAGACAATGAGCAGTTCTTC
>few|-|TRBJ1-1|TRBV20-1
CSARDYSPGAGRDTEAFF
TGCAGTGCTAGAGACTACTCGCCGGGGGCCGGGAGGGACACTGAAGCTTTCTTT
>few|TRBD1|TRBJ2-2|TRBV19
CASNKPGQNPTGELFF
TGTGCCAGTAATAAACCGGGACAGAACCCGACCGGGGAGCTGTTTTTT
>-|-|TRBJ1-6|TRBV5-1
CASSPDRPNSPLHF
TGCGCCAGCAGCCCGGACAGACCTAATTCACCCCTCCACTTT